The text below deals with one T cell receptor (beta chain). It lacks a known antigen. Base qualities were left out, and no much larger clone turns up one base away. Cut back by 1 base and 3 bases, the V and J ends lie 4 bases apart. There are 13 amino acids in the CDR3, from cysteine to phenylalanine inclusive. The sequence is cut down to CDR3 DNA, 39 bases in frame from base 1. In the germline V gene, CDR1 corresponds to LGHNA and CDR2 to YNFKEQ. This specimen comes from a study of CD8 T cells in ankylosing spondylitis (dated by TCRdb to between 2016 and 2019). General notes on the study: T cell receptor beta repertoires were profiled in healthy donors and ankylosing spondylitis patients so that disease-linked TCR variants could be found. The full study cohort was made up of 20 to 25 ankylosing spondylitis patients and 95 to 130 healthy donors. Peripheral blood samples were taken, and synovial fluid was additionally collected from ankylosing spondylitis patients. What the authors observed across the whole study: A TCR beta motif of several highly homologous amino acid variants appeared characteristic of blood from ankylosing spondylitis patients. Some motif variants had previously been reported in the synovial fluid and blood of reactive arthritis patients, which suggests shared mechanisms of disease initiation. The disease-linked clones were reported as significantly enriched in matched synovial fluid samples from ankylosing spondylitis patients. A CD8+ phenotype was shown by the disease-linked clones, which were found at relatively low frequencies in peripheral blood.

For sequencing, an Illumina HiSeq 2500 was employed. Quantitative 5'-RACE with molecular barcodes was used to prepare TCR beta libraries. In the paper's pipeline: A new computational method, built on a probabilistic model of VDJ rearrangement, was used to identify disease-linked TCR variants. The public sequencing data were trimmed at Q25 with fastp and processed into clonotypes with MiXCR by TCRdb, which kept only in-frame beta chains. Every CDR3 protein is listed once, alongside the most common genes and DNA of its rows. None of the V and J calls come from the authors' own analysis; TCRdb made them. The sample yields about 390,000 distinct CDR3 sequences; about a fifth were counted once. The top ten clonotypes cover about 16% of the sample.

The chain is assembled from TRBV4-2 and TRBJ1-3, with the D gene too uncertain to name. Sequencing input: blood, either unsorted or a sorted T cell fraction (not recorded which). The clonotype comes from a male donor with ankylosing spondylitis. The nucleotides read TGTGCCAGCAGCCAAGCAGTTGGAAACACCATATATTTT. Protein translation: CASSQAVGNTIYF.